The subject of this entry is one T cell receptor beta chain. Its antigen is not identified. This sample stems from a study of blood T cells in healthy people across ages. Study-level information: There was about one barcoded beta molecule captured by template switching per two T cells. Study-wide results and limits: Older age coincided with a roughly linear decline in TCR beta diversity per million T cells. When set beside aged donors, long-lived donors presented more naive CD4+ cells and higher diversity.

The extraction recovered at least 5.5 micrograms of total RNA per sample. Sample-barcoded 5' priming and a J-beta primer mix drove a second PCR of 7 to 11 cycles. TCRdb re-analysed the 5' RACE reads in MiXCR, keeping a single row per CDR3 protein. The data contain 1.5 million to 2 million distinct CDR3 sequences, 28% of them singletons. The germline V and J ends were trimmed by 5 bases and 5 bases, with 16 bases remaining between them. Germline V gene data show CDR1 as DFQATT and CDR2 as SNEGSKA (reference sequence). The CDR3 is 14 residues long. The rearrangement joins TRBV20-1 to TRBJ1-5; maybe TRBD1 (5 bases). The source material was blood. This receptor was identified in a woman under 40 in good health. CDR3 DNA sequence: TGCAGTGCTCGCCGATTGGGGGAAGATCAGCCCCAGCATTTT. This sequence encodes CSARRLGEDQPQHF.